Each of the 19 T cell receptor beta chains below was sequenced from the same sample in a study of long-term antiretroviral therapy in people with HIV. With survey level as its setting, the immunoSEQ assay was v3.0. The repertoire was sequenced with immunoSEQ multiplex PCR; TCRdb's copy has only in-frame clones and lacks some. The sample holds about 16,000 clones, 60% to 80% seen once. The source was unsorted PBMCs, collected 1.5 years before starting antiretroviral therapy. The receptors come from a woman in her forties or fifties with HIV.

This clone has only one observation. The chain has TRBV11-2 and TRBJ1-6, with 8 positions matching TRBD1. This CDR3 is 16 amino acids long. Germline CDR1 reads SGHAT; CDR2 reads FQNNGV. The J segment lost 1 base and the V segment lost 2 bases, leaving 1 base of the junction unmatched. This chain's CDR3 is CASSLQGASYNSPLHF. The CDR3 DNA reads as TGTGCCAGCAGCTTACAGGGGGCGTCCTATAATTCACCCCTCCACTTT.

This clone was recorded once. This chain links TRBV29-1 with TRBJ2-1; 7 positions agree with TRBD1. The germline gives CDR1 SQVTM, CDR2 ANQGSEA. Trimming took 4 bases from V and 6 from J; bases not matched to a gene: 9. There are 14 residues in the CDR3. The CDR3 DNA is TGCAGCGTTGTATTATGGTCAGGGGGCAATGAGCAGTTCTTC. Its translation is CSVVLWSGGNEQFF.

DNA of the CDR3: TGTGCCAGCAGCCCGGGACAAACAGATACGCAGTATTTT. It is translated as CASSPGQTDTQYF. The chain combines TRBV5-4 with TRBJ2-3; possible D gene TRBD1, 6 bases. The V and J ends lost 4 bases and 3 bases respectively, with 9 bases between them. The CDR3 runs to 13 residues. Germline-derived CDR1 and CDR2 are SGHNT and YYREEE (reference sequence).

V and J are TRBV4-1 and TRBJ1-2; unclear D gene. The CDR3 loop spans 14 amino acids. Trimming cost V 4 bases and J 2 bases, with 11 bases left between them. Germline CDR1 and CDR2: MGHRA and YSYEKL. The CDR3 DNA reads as TGCGCCAGCAGCCCCCGGACTGCGAACTATGGCTACACCTTC. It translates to CASSPRTANYGYTF.

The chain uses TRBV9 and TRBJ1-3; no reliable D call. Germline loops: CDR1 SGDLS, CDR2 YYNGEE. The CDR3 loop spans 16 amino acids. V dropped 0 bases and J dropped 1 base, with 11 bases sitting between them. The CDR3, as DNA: TGTGCCAGCAGCGTAGTTTCGGATTTATCTGGAAACACCATATATTTT. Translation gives CASSVVSDLSGNTIYF.

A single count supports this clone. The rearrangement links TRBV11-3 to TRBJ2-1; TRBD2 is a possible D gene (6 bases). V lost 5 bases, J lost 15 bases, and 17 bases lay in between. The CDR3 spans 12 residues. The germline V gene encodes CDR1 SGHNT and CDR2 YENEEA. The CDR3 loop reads CASSLSGRKPFF. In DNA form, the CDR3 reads TGTGCCAGCAGCCTCAGCGGGCGTAAGCCGTTCTTC.

CDR3 amino acids: CASQRGGAATNEKLFF. CDR3 in DNA: TGTGCCAGTCAACGTGGGGGGGCGGCAACTAATGAAAAACTGTTTTTT. The rearrangement uses TRBV6-6 and TRBJ1-4; D perhaps matches TRBD1 (6 bases). This CDR3 is built from 16 residues. The V and J ends lost 9 bases and 0 bases respectively, with 17 bases between them. CDR1 is MNHNY, CDR2 SVGAGI, per germline (reference sequence).

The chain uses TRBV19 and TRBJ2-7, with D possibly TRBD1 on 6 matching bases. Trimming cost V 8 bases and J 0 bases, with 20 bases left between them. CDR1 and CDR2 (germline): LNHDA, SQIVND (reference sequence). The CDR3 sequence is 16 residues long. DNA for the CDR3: TGTGCCAGTGCTACTCGGACAGAGCCCTACTCCTACGAGCAGTACTTC. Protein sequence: CASATRTEPYSYEQYF. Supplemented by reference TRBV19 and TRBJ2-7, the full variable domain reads DGGITQSPKYLFRKEGQNVTLSCEQNLNHDAMYWYRQDPGQGLRLIYYSQIVNDFQKGDIAEGYSVSREKKESFPLTVTSAQKNPTAFYLCASATRTEPYSYEQYFGPGTRLTVT.

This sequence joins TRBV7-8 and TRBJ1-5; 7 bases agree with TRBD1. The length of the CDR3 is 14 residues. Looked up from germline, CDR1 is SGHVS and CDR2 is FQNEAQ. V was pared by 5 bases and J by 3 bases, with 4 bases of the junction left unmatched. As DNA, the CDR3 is TGTGCCAGCAGCCCAGGACAGGTCAATCAGCCCCAGCATTTT. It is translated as CASSPGQVNQPQHF.

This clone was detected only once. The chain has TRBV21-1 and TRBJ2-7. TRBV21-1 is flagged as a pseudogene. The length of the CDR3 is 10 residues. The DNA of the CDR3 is TGTGCTTTTAACCCCTACGAGCAGTACGTC. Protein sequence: CAFNPYEQYV.

The CDR3 loop is CAEGSDSYNEQFF. Written as DNA, the CDR3 is TGTGCCGAGGGTTCGGATTCCTACAATGAGCAGTTCTTC. The J gene is TRBJ2-1, the V gene TRBV13; possible D gene TRBD2, 5 bases. V lost 11 bases, J lost 1 base, and 12 bases lay in between. Per germline, CDR1 PRHDT and CDR2 FYEKMQ (reference sequence). The CDR3 totals 13 residues.

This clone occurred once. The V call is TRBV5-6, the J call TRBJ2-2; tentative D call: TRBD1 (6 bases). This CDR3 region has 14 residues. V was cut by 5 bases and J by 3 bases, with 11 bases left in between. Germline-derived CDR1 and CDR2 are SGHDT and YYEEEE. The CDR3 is CASRQGWDTGELFF. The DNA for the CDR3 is TGTGCCAGCAGACAGGGATGGGACACCGGGGAGCTGTTTTTT.

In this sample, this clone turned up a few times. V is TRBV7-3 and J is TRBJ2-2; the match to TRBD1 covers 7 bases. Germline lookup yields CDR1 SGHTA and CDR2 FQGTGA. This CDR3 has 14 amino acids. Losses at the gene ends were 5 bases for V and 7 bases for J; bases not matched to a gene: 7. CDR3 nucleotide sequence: TGTGCCAGCAGCGCCCAACAGGGGTTCGGGGAGCTGTTTTTT. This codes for CASSAQQGFGELFF.

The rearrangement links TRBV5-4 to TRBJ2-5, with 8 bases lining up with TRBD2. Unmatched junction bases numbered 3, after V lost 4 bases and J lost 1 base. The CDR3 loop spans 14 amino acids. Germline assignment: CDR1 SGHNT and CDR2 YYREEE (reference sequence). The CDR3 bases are TGTGCCAGCAGCCCGGGGGGGCCCCAAGAGACCCAGTACTTC. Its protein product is CASSPGGPQETQYF. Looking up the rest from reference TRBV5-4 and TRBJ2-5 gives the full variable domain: ETGVTQSPTHLIKTRGQQVTLRCSSQSGHNTVSWYQQALGQGPQFIFQYYREEENGRGNFPPRFSGLQFPNYSSELNVNALELDDSALYLCASSPGGPQETQYFGPGTRLLVL.

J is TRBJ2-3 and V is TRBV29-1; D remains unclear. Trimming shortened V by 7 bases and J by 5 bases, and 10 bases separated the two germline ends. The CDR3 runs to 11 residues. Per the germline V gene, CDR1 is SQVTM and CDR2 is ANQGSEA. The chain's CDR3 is CSGHSLDTQYF. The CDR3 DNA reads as TGCAGCGGCCATTCGCTAGATACGCAGTATTTT.

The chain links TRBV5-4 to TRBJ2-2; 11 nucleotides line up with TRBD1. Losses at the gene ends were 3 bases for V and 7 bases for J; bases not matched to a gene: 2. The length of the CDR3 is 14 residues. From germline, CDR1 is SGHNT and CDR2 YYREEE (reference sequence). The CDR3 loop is CASSWGQGVGELFF. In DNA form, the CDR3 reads TGTGCCAGCAGCTGGGGACAGGGGGTCGGGGAGCTGTTTTTT.

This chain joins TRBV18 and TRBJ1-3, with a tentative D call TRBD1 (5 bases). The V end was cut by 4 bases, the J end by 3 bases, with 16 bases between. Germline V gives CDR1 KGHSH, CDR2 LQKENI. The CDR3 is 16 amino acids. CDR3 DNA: TGTGCCAGCTCACTTGAGGGACGGACCTTTGGAAACACCATATATTTT. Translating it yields CASSLEGRTFGNTIYF.

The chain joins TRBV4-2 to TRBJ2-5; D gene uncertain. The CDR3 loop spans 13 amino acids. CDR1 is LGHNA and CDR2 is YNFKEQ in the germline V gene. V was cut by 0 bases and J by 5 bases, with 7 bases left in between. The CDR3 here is CASSQDNRETQYF. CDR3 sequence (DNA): TGTGCCAGCAGCCAAGATAATCGGGAGACCCAGTACTTC.

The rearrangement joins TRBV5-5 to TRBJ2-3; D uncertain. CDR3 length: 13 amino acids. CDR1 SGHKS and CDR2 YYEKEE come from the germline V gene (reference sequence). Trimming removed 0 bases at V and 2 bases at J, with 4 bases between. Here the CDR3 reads CASSLVPTDTQYF. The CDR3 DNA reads TGTGCCAGCAGCTTGGTTCCCACAGATACGCAGTATTTT.